The 27 T cell receptor beta chains reported below all come from one sample, sequenced in a study of radiotherapy plus CTLA-4 blockade in lung cancer. Profiling relied on immunoSEQ multiplex PCR, and the TCRdb table lists in-frame clones only, not all of them. In the table there are 40,000 to 55,000 clones, 70% to 80% of which are singletons. The sequences come from peripheral blood, collected from a patient treated with radiotherapy plus ipilimumab. The receptors originated from a human donor with non-small cell lung cancer whose response to radiotherapy plus ipilimumab could not be evaluated.

V usage is TRBV6-1 and J usage is TRBJ2-5, with a tentative D call TRBD2 (6 bases). CDR3 length equals 15 residues. The germline V gene has CDR1 MNHNS and CDR2 SASEGT. Trimming took 0 bases from V and 5 from J, leaving 13 bases between them. The CDR3 is CASSEAGLASETQYF. CDR3 DNA sequence: TGTGCCAGCAGTGAAGCGGGCCTAGCGTCCGAGACCCAGTACTTC.

The V and J genes are TRBV11-2 and TRBJ2-3; maybe TRBD1 (6 bases). Germline CDR1 and CDR2: SGHAT and FQNNGV. The CDR3 loop spans 15 amino acids. The V gene lost 2 bases and the J gene lost 4 bases, with 13 bases spanning the gap. The CDR3 loop is CASSLRAGVADTQYF. As DNA, the CDR3 is TGTGCCAGCAGCTTAAGGGCAGGGGTAGCAGATACGCAGTATTTT.

The chain has TRBV5-6 and TRBJ2-2, with D unresolved. This CDR3 has 12 amino acids. V was trimmed by 2 bases and J by 7 bases, leaving 6 bases between them. Germline V gene lookup returns CDR1 SGHDT and CDR2 YYEEEE. This CDR3 is CASSLLVGELFF. The DNA for the CDR3 is TGTGCCAGCAGCTTATTAGTCGGGGAGCTGTTTTTT.

The CDR3 region is CAWSVVPAGSPLHF. DNA of the CDR3: TGTGCCTGGAGTGTTGTTCCGGCGGGTTCACCCCTCCACTTT. The chain joins TRBV30 to TRBJ1-6; D unresolved. V lost 0 bases, J lost 9 bases, and 12 bases lay in between. The V gene's germline CDR1 is GTSNPN and CDR2 SVGIG (reference sequence). CDR3 length: 14 residues.

V and J are TRBV7-8 and TRBJ2-2; D call uncertain. The germline V and J ends were trimmed by 6 bases and 1 base, with 9 bases remaining between them. CDR1 SGHVS and CDR2 FQNEAQ come from the germline V gene. CDR3 length: 14 residues. The CDR3 DNA reads as TGTGCCAGCAGATTTGACTGGAACACCGGGGAGCTGTTTTTT. Protein: CASRFDWNTGELFF.

The V gene is TRBV4-3, the J gene TRBJ2-7; 9 bases align to TRBD2. The CDR3 extends over 16 amino acids. Germline V gene sequence: CDR1 LGHNA, CDR2 YSLEER. Trimming at V came to 0 bases and at J to 1 base, leaving 4 bases not matched to a gene. The CDR3 coding sequence is TGCGCCAGCAGCCAAGATCCGCTAGCGGGATCCTACGAGCAGTACTTC. Translation: CASSQDPLAGSYEQYF.

This chain links TRBV27 with TRBJ1-5, with TRBD1 matching over 9 bases. The V and J ends lost 5 bases and 0 bases, in that order; junction bases with no gene match: 11. This CDR3 region has 18 residues. CDR1 is MNHEY, CDR2 SMNVEV, per germline (reference sequence). The CDR3 DNA sequence: TGTGCCAGCAGTCTTGCCCCGGGACAGGGAGGTAGCAATCAGCCCCAGCATTTT. This codes for CASSLAPGQGGSNQPQHF.

The V gene is TRBV6-1, the J gene TRBJ2-2, with 9 bases lining up with TRBD1. V shed 2 bases, J shed 1 base, and the junction held 2 bases outside the gene matches. The germline V gene encodes CDR1 MNHNS and CDR2 SASEGT. The CDR3 length is 16 residues. The CDR3 sequence is CASSEWGQGNTGELFF. The DNA for the CDR3 is TGTGCCAGCAGTGAATGGGGACAGGGGAACACCGGGGAGCTGTTTTTT.

This chain joins TRBV6-1 and TRBJ2-4; D is unresolved. V dropped 4 bases and J dropped 5 bases, with 6 bases sitting between them. This CDR3 region has 12 residues. The germline V gene encodes CDR1 MNHNS and CDR2 SASEGT. CDR3 sequence: CASSAFENIQYF. CDR3 coding DNA: TGTGCCAGCAGTGCCTTCGAAAACATTCAGTACTTC.

CDR3 region: CASSLETSGGKQFF. CDR3 nucleotide sequence: TGCGCCAGCAGCTTGGAAACTAGCGGGGGTAAGCAGTTCTTC. V gene TRBV5-1 combines with J gene TRBJ2-1, with TRBD2 matching 11 bases. The CDR3 is 14 amino acids. The J segment lost 11 bases and the V segment lost 0 bases, leaving 4 bases of the junction unmatched. Germline V gene sequence: CDR1 SGHRS, CDR2 YFSETQ.

This chain links TRBV5-8 with TRBJ2-5; TRBD1 agrees at 10 bases. Germline CDR1 is SGHTS and CDR2 is YDEGEE. V lost 10 bases and J lost 1; bases outside the gene matches: 4. This CDR3 has 13 amino acids. CDR3 amino acids: CACRDRGQETQYF. The CDR3 DNA is TGTGCCTGCCGGGACAGGGGCCAAGAGACCCAGTACTTC.

In the case of this clone: The junction departs from germline at one end; a sequencing error may be responsible. This chain uses TRBV6-6 with TRBJ2-4; perhaps TRBD2 as D (6 bases). Germline values: CDR1 MNHNY, CDR2 SVGAGI (reference sequence). This CDR3 comprises 16 residues. The CDR3 bases are TGTGCCAGCAGATACTGGGCGGGACCTACCAAAAACATTCAGTACTTC. Translation: CASRYWAGPTKNIQYF.

The rearrangement uses TRBV5-5 and TRBJ2-7; TRBD1 matches 9 bases. The CDR3 runs 16 residues. The V and J ends lost 4 bases and 2 bases, in that order; junction bases with no gene match: 10. Per germline, CDR1 SGHKS and CDR2 YYEKEE (reference sequence). Written as DNA, the CDR3 is TGTGCCAGCAGCGTGCGCACGAGGGACAGGGCCTACGAGCAGTACTTC. Translating gives CASSVRTRDRAYEQYF. Filled out from reference TRBV5-5 and TRBJ2-7, the complete variable domain reads DAGVTQSPTHLIKTRGQQVTLRCSPISGHKSVSWYQQVLGQGPQFIFQYYEKEERGRGNFPDRFSARQFPNYSSELNVNALLLGDSALYLCASSVRTRDRAYEQYFGPGTRLTVT.

The chain links TRBV6-1 to TRBJ1-4; no firm D call. The ends were cut back, 8 bases at V and 10 bases at J, with 8 bases in the middle. CDR1 is MNHNS and CDR2 is SASEGT in the germline V gene. The CDR3 is made up of 10 amino acids. CDR3 bases: TGTGCCAGCTCCCTCAGAAAACTGTTTTTT. Its translation: CASSLRKLFF.

This chain uses TRBV13 with TRBJ2-7; 7 bases are shared with TRBD1. The trim removed 1 base at V and 4 bases at J, leaving 10 bases unmatched. This CDR3 is 16 amino acids long. Germline-derived CDR1 and CDR2 are PRHDT and FYEKMQ (reference sequence). CDR3 DNA sequence: TGTGCCAGCAGCTTAGTCAAAACAGGGGTGAGGTACGAGCAGTACTTC. Translating it yields CASSLVKTGVRYEQYF.

This clone was seen a few times. CDR3 sequence: CASSLSGGGQKKLFF. The CDR3 coding sequence is TGTGCCAGCAGTTTATCAGGAGGGGGCCAAAAAAAACTGTTTTTT. The V gene is TRBV28, the J gene TRBJ1-4; TRBD1 agrees at 7 bases. J was trimmed by 9 bases and V by 1 base; bases with no gene match: 8. This CDR3 has 15 residues. CDR1 MDHEN and CDR2 SYDVKM come from the germline V gene. Using reference TRBV28 and TRBJ1-4 for the parts outside the CDR3, the full variable domain is DVKVTQSSRYLVKRTGEKVFLECVQDMDHENMFWYRQDPGLGLRLIYFSYDVKMKEKGDIPEGYSVSREKKERFSLILESASTNQTSMYLCASSLSGGGQKKLFFGSGTQLSVL.

This clone turned up a few times. The chain uses TRBV9 and TRBJ2-1; TRBD2 aligns across 11 bases. CDR3 size: 17 residues. V shed 3 bases, J shed 9 bases, and the junction held 14 bases outside the gene matches. Germline-derived CDR1 and CDR2 are SGDLS and YYNGEE. The CDR3 DNA reads as TGTGCCAGCAGCGACAATAGCGGGAGGGCCATATTCGGTGAGCAGTTCTTC. This translates into CASSDNSGRAIFGEQFF. The variable domain in full, with the rest retrieved from reference TRBV9 and TRBJ2-1, is DSGVTQTPKHLITATGQRVTLRCSPRSGDLSVYWYQQSLDQGLQFLIQYYNGEERAKGNILERFSAQQFPDLHSELNLSSLELGDSALYFCASSDNSGRAIFGEQFFGPGTRLTVL.

The V call is TRBV5-6, the J call TRBJ2-5; D might be TRBD2 (6 bases). The germline CDR1 and CDR2 sequences are SGHDT and YYEEEE. The CDR3 is 15 amino acids. Deletions cut 4 bases from V and 2 bases from J, with 15 bases between. The CDR3 reads CASSDSGGGQETQYF. The CDR3 bases are TGTGCCAGCAGCGATAGCGGAGGAGGGCAAGAGACCCAGTACTTC. Complete variable domain (other parts from reference TRBV5-6 and TRBJ2-5): DAGVTQSPTHLIKTRGQQVTLRCSPKSGHDTVSWYQQALGQGPQFIFQYYEEEERQRGNFPDRFSGHQFPNYSSELNVNALLLGDSALYLCASSDSGGGQETQYFGPGTRLLVL.

This chain uses TRBV4-3 with TRBJ2-2; 7 positions agree with TRBD1. V was clipped by 4 bases and J by 4 bases; unmatched bases: 12. CDR1 is LGHNA, CDR2 YSLEER, per germline. The CDR3 runs to 17 residues. DNA of the CDR3: TGCGCCAGCAGCCTCAGACCCGGGACAGTGTCCACCGGGGAGCTGTTTTTT. Translating gives CASSLRPGTVSTGELFF.

The chain couples TRBV28 to TRBJ1-1; TRBD1 is a possible D gene (5 bases). The CDR3 spans 16 residues. Germline lookup yields CDR1 MDHEN and CDR2 SYDVKM. V lost 6 bases and J lost 2, with 19 bases in between. Here the CDR3 DNA reads TGTGCCAGCAGCTTCAGGGAGGGGTTGTCCAACACTGAAGCTTTCTTT. Protein: CASSFREGLSNTEAFF.

This chain connects TRBV28 to TRBJ2-3; TRBD2 matches 7 bases. With V trimmed by 8 bases and J by 2 bases, 4 bases remained unmatched. The CDR3 has 13 residues. Germline V gene sequence: CDR1 MDHEN, CDR2 SYDVKM. The CDR3 coding sequence is TGTGCCAGCTTGAGCGGGATCACAGATACGCAGTATTTT. Amino acids: CASLSGITDTQYF.

A few counts support this clone. The chain uses TRBV28 and TRBJ2-2, with TRBD2 identical over 7 bases. CDR1 MDHEN and CDR2 SYDVKM come from the germline V gene. V gave up 2 bases and J gave up 6 bases; unmatched junction bases: 9. The CDR3 spans 16 residues. CDR3 sequence (DNA): TGTGCCAGCAGTTTACGGGTGGGAGGGCCTCCCGGGGAGCTGTTTTTT. Translating gives CASSLRVGGPPGELFF. The complete variable domain, with remaining parts taken from reference TRBV28 and TRBJ2-2, reads DVKVTQSSRYLVKRTGEKVFLECVQDMDHENMFWYRQDPGLGLRLIYFSYDVKMKEKGDIPEGYSVSREKKERFSLILESASTNQTSMYLCASSLRVGGPPGELFFGEGSRLTVL.

The chain has TRBV5-1 and TRBJ2-3, with TRBD1 matching over 11 bases. V dropped 4 bases and J dropped 4; count of bases not matched to a gene: 8. The CDR3 is 16 residues long. Per germline, CDR1 SGHRS and CDR2 YFSETQ. CDR3 sequence reads: CASSPRTGGIADTQYF. CDR3 nucleotide sequence: TGCGCCAGCAGCCCCCGGACAGGGGGCATTGCAGATACGCAGTATTTT. Using reference TRBV5-1 and TRBJ2-3 for the parts outside the CDR3, the full variable domain is KAGVTQTPRYLIKTRGQQVTLSCSPISGHRSVSWYQQTPGQGLQFLFEYFSETQRNKGNFPGRFSGRQFSNSRSEMNVSTLELGDSALYLCASSPRTGGIADTQYFGPGTRLTVL.

The gene calls are TRBV28 and TRBJ2-4, with D perhaps TRBD2 (6 bases). V was clipped by 2 bases and J by 5 bases, with 19 bases between them. This CDR3 has 17 residues. Germline V gene sequence: CDR1 MDHEN, CDR2 SYDVKM. The CDR3 DNA follows: TGTGCCAGCAGTTTAGCGGCTGGAGGGTTCCCTCAAAACATTCAGTACTTC. This encodes CASSLAAGGFPQNIQYF.

This clone was seen more than once but under ten times. The J gene is TRBJ2-4, the V gene TRBV7-9; D perhaps matches TRBD2 (6 bases). This CDR3 is 17 amino acids long. Germline CDR1 and CDR2: SEHNR and FQNEAQ (reference sequence). Between the trimmed V and J ends, which lost 5 bases and 8 bases, there was a span of 25 bases. CDR3 coding DNA: TGTGCCAGCAGCCCATCGAATCCGGGACTCCGCGGGGACATTCAGTACTTC. Translation: CASSPSNPGLRGDIQYF. Full variable domain (outside the CDR3, taken from reference TRBV7-9 and TRBJ2-4): DTGVSQNPRHKITKRGQNVTFRCDPISEHNRLYWYRQTLGQGPEFLTYFQNEAQLEKSRLLSDRFSAERPKGSFSTLEIQRTEQGDSAMYLCASSPSNPGLRGDIQYFGAGTRLSVL.

V usage is TRBV6-1 and J usage is TRBJ1-2; D not certain. Between the trimmed V and J ends, which lost 4 bases and 8 bases, there was a span of 14 bases. The CDR3 runs 13 residues. In germline, CDR1 is MNHNS, CDR2 SASEGT. CDR3 amino acids: CASSVVGWSGYTF. In nucleotides, the CDR3 is TGTGCCAGCAGTGTCGTGGGTTGGAGCGGCTACACCTTC.

The chain links TRBV7-9 to TRBJ2-5, with 11 bases fitting TRBD2. Germline-derived CDR1 and CDR2 are SEHNR and FQNEAQ (reference sequence). The CDR3 runs 18 residues. V dropped 1 base and J dropped 0; count of bases not matched to a gene: 7. CDR3 in amino acids: CASSLVTSGGPYQETQYF. The CDR3 bases are TGTGCCAGCAGCTTAGTAACTAGCGGGGGTCCGTACCAAGAGACCCAGTACTTC.